This T cell receptor (beta chain) was captured by sequencing in a study of human T cells and chemical hapten exposure. Study at large: Diphenylcyclopropenone was applied weekly to patients' scalps across the roughly 24-week study. Across samples, TCR yields varied, mostly owing to small differences in pooled library volumes. A mostly female patient group had alopecia areata, totalis or universalis.

Regarding time point: pre-sensitization, week 0. Treatment noted: therapeutic diphenylcyclopropenone sensitization with weekly scalp DPC. Worth noting for this clonotype: A much larger clone lies one base from this, so it may be a read error.

TCRdb called the RACE reads again in MiXCR, with one record for every CDR3 protein. Of approximately 90,000 distinct CDR3 sequences in the sample, 7.5% to 9.5% were seen once. The sequence derives from a man aged 35 to 55 with alopecia areata. Some clones in this sample may be carry-over from other donors' samples. The sample consisted of whole blood, taken in connection with sensitization to the hapten diphenylcyclopropenone (DPC).

The CDR3 coding sequence is TGTGCCAGCAGCACCACGACTAACACAGATACGCAGTATTTT. Its translation is CASSTTTNTDTQYF. The chain couples TRBV12-3 or TRBV12-4 to TRBJ2-3; D possibly corresponds to TRBD2 (5 bases). The CDR3 loop spans 14 amino acids. Trimming removed 6 bases at V and 2 bases at J, with 12 bases between.